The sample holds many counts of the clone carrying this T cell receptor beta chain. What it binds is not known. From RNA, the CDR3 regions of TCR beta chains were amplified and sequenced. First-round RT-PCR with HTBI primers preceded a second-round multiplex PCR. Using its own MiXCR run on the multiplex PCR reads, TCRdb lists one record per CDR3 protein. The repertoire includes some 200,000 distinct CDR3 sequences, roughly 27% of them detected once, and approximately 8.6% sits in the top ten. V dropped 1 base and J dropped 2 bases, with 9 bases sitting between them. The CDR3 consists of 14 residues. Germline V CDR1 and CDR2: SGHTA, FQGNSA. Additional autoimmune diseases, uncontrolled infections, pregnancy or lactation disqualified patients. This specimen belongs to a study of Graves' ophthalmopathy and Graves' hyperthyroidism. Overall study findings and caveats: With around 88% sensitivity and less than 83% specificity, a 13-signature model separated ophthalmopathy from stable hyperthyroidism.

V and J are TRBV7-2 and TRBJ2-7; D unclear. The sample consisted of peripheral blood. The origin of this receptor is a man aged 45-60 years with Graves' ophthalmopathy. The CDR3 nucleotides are TGTGCCAGCAGCTTAGAAGCTGGGCCCTACGAGCAGTACTTC. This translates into CASSLEAGPYEQYF.